This TCR beta chain was documented in a study of T cells in Graves' hyperthyroidism and ophthalmopathy. As for the study in general: Peripheral blood draws took place at initial diagnosis, ahead of any treatment. The study, taken as a whole, reports: Blood also held most thyroid clonotypes expanded beyond 0.001.

Using RNA transcripts as the source, TCR beta CDR3 regions were amplified. RT-PCR in the first round (using the HTBI primer set) targeted the TCR CDR3. Each CDR3 protein is one row after TCRdb ran MiXCR on the multiplex PCR reads. The table lists hundreds of thousands of distinct CDR3 sequences, approximately 15% of them singletons. This CDR3 is 13 amino acids long. The V and J ends lost 3 bases and 1 base respectively, with 6 bases between them. CDR1 is MNHNS and CDR2 is SASEGT in the germline V gene. This clonotype was seen repeatedly, ten times or more. Its specificity is not known. Patients with uncontrolled infections, other autoimmune diseases, pregnancy or lactation were excluded. Diagnostic decisions used clinical symptoms, serum thyroxine and TRAb, thyroid ultrasound and orbital computed tomography.

This sequence originates from a woman aged 40 to 50 with Graves' ophthalmopathy. This rearrangement joins TRBV6-1 to TRBJ1-1; the D is unclear. The specimen was blood. The CDR3 reads CASSEWKNTEAFF. DNA for the CDR3: TGTGCCAGCAGTGAGTGGAAGAACACTGAAGCTTTCTTT.